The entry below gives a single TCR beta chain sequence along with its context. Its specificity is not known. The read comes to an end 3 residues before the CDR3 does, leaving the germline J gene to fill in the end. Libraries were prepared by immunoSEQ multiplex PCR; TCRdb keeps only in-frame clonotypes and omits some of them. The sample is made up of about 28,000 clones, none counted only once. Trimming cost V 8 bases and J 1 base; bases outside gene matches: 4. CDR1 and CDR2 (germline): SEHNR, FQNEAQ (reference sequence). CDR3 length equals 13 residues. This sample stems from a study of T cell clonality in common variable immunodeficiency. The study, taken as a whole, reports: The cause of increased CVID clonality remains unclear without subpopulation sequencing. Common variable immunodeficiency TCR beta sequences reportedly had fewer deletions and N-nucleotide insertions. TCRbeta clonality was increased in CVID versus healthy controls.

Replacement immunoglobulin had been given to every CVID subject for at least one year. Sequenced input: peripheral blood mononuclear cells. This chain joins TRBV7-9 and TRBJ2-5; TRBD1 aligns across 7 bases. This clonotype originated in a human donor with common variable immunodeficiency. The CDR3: CASGRQGQETQYF. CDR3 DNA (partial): TGTGCCAGCGGACGACAGGGCCAAGAGACC.